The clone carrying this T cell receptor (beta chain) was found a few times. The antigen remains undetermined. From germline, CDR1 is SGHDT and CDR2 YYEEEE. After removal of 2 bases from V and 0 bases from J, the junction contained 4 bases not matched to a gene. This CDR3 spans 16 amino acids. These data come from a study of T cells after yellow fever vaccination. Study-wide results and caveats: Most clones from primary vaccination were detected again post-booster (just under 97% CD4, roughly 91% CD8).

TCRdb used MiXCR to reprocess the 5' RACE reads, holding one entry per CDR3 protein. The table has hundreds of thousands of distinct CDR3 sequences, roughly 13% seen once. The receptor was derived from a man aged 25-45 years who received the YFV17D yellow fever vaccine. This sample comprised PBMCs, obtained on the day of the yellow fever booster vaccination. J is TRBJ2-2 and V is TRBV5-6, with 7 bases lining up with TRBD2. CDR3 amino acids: CASSLTAGANTGELFF. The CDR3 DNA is TGTGCCAGCAGCTTAACTGCGGGGGCGAACACCGGGGAGCTGTTTTTT. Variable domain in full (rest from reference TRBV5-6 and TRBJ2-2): DAGVTQSPTHLIKTRGQQVTLRCSPKSGHDTVSWYQQALGQGPQFIFQYYEEEERQRGNFPDRFSGHQFPNYSSELNVNALLLGDSALYLCASSLTAGANTGELFFGEGSRLTVL.